These T cell receptor beta chains were read from a single sample in a study of T cells after posttransplantation cyclophosphamide. Sequencing was performed with immunoSEQ multiplex PCR; in TCRdb, only in-frame clones are kept and a portion is missing. The sample shows some 30,000 clones, about 91% of them seen only once. The sample taken for sequencing was naive CD4+ T cells sorted from blood. Receptors were obtained from a man under 40 in good health and a related stem cell transplant donor. CDR3s include the opening cysteine and the closing phenylalanine or tryptophan. Each record gives: J gene, clone size, D gene, V gene, CDR3 DNA, CDR3 protein. D genes are given only for firm matches. Size tells how often a clone was seen (once, few, many) or the class of an expanded clone, and some rows leave it out.

J gene: TRBJ2-7; clone size: .; D gene: TRBD1; V gene: TRBV25-1; CDR3 DNA: TGTGCCAGCAAACCGACGGGACAGGGCGCCGAGCAGTACTTC; CDR3 protein: CASKPTGQGAEQYF
J gene: TRBJ1-1; clone size: .; D gene: .; V gene: TRBV4-3; CDR3 DNA: TGCGCCAGCAGCCAAGGCGGGGGCCGGAACACTGAAGCTTTCTTT; CDR3 protein: CASSQGGGRNTEAFF
J gene: TRBJ1-5; clone size: once; D gene: .; V gene: TRBV19; CDR3 DNA: TGTGCCAGTAGTATACAGAACAATCAGCCCCAGCATTTT; CDR3 protein: CASSIQNNQPQHF
J gene: TRBJ1-1; clone size: .; D gene: .; V gene: TRBV7-6; CDR3 DNA: TGTGCCAGCAGCTTAGATTGGACAAAGAAAAAAGCTTTCTTT; CDR3 protein: CASSLDWTKKKAFF
J gene: TRBJ1-3; clone size: .; D gene: .; V gene: TRBV5-6; CDR3 DNA: TGTGCCAGCAGCTTGAGAGTCACCTCTGGAAACACCATATATTTT; CDR3 protein: CASSLRVTSGNTIYF
J gene: TRBJ1-1; clone size: once; D gene: TRBD1; V gene: TRBV18; CDR3 DNA: TGTGCCAGCTCACCTATGGACAGGGCGGAGACTGAAGCTTTCTTT; CDR3 protein: CASSPMDRAETEAFF
J gene: TRBJ2-7; clone size: .; D gene: TRBD1; V gene: TRBV5-1; CDR3 DNA: TGCGCCAGCAGCTTATGGACAGGGACCTACGAGCAGTACTTC; CDR3 protein: CASSLWTGTYEQYF
J gene: TRBJ2-2; clone size: .; D gene: .; V gene: TRBV5-1; CDR3 DNA: TGCGCCAGCTGGCACGGGACAAGGGGCTTCTCTGCGAACACCGGGGAGCTGTTTTTT; CDR3 protein: CASWHGTRGFSANTGELFF
J gene: TRBJ1-5; clone size: .; D gene: .; V gene: TRBV18; CDR3 DNA: TGTGCCAGCTCACCTTATGCAGGGGATAGCAATCAGCCCCAGCATTTT; CDR3 protein: CASSPYAGDSNQPQHF
J gene: TRBJ2-7; clone size: .; D gene: .; V gene: TRBV27; CDR3 DNA: TGTGCCAGCAGGCGTACAGGGATGGGGGAGCAGTACTTC; CDR3 protein: CASRRTGMGEQYF
J gene: TRBJ2-3; clone size: .; D gene: .; V gene: TRBV6-1; CDR3 DNA: TGTGCCAGCAGTGCCTCCGGGGGAGGTAGCACAGATACGCAGTATTTT; CDR3 protein: CASSASGGGSTDTQYF
J gene: TRBJ2-7; clone size: .; D gene: .; V gene: TRBV9; CDR3 DNA: TGTGCCAGCAGCATGGGGGGTTGGTCCTACGAGCAGTACTTC; CDR3 protein: CASSMGGWSYEQYF
J gene: TRBJ1-4; clone size: .; D gene: TRBD1; V gene: TRBV19; CDR3 DNA: TGTGCCAGTAGTGCCCGACAGGGGCCATCTAATGAAAAACTGTTTTTT; CDR3 protein: CASSARQGPSNEKLFF
J gene: TRBJ1-4; clone size: .; D gene: TRBD1; V gene: TRBV2; CDR3 DNA: TGTGCCAGCAGTGATCGTGACAGGGGGTTGGGGGGTAGTGAAAAACTGTTTTTT; CDR3 protein: CASSDRDRGLGGSEKLFF
J gene: TRBJ1-1; clone size: .; D gene: .; V gene: TRBV29-1; CDR3 DNA: TGCAGCGTTGTGGTTCGGAGCGCTGAAGCTTTCTTT; CDR3 protein: CSVVVRSAEAFF
J gene: TRBJ2-5; clone size: .; D gene: .; V gene: TRBV9; CDR3 DNA: TGTGCCAGCAGCGGCACAGGGCTGGAGACCCAGTACTTC; CDR3 protein: CASSGTGLETQYF
J gene: TRBJ1-2; clone size: .; D gene: .; V gene: TRBV18; CDR3 DNA: TGTGCCAGCTCAACCACGGTCTATGGCTACACCTTC; CDR3 protein: CASSTTVYGYTF
J gene: TRBJ1-4; clone size: .; D gene: .; V gene: TRBV5-6; CDR3 DNA: TGTGCCAGCAGCTTGTGGGGGGAGGATGAAAAACTGTTTTTT; CDR3 protein: CASSLWGEDEKLFF
J gene: TRBJ2-5; clone size: once; D gene: TRBD1; V gene: TRBV5-1; CDR3 DNA: TGCGCCAGCAGCACGCTGGGACAGGGGTGGGAGACCCAGTACTTC; CDR3 protein: CASSTLGQGWETQYF
J gene: TRBJ2-7; clone size: .; D gene: .; V gene: TRBV9; CDR3 DNA: TGTGCCAGCAGCGTAGGGAGTCGCGGTTACGAGCAGTACTTC; CDR3 protein: CASSVGSRGYEQYF
J gene: TRBJ1-1; clone size: .; D gene: .; V gene: TRBV19; CDR3 DNA: TGTGCCAGTAGTATCGAACAGAACACTGAAGCTTTCTTT; CDR3 protein: CASSIEQNTEAFF
J gene: TRBJ1-5; clone size: few; D gene: TRBD1; V gene: TRBV2; CDR3 DNA: TGTGCCAGCAGACCCGGGACAGACAATCAGCCCCAGCATTTT; CDR3 protein: CASRPGTDNQPQHF
J gene: TRBJ1-1; clone size: .; D gene: .; V gene: TRBV6-5; CDR3 DNA: TGTGCCAGCAGTATTACCAGGGTAATGAACACTGAAGCTTTCTTT; CDR3 protein: CASSITRVMNTEAFF
J gene: TRBJ2-2; clone size: .; D gene: TRBD2; V gene: TRBV11-2; CDR3 DNA: TGTGCCAGCAGCTTAAGCGGGGAAAACACCGGGGAGCTGTTTTTT; CDR3 protein: CASSLSGENTGELFF
J gene: TRBJ2-6; clone size: .; D gene: TRBD1; V gene: TRBV4-1; CDR3 DNA: TGCGCCAGCAGCCAAGAACGGCAGGGGGCAGGTACGGGGGCCAACGTCCTGACTTTC; CDR3 protein: CASSQERQGAGTGANVLTF
J gene: TRBJ1-1; clone size: .; D gene: .; V gene: TRBV13; CDR3 DNA: TGTGCCAGCAGCCCAGGACAGAGGAACACTGAAGCTTTCTTT; CDR3 protein: CASSPGQRNTEAFF
J gene: TRBJ2-3; clone size: .; D gene: .; V gene: TRBV9; CDR3 DNA: TGTGCCAGCAGCGTAGGCATTGCTACTAGCACAGATACGCAGTATTTT; CDR3 protein: CASSVGIATSTDTQYF
J gene: TRBJ1-2; clone size: .; D gene: TRBD1; V gene: TRBV6-5; CDR3 DNA: TGTGCCAGCAGTAGGACAGGGAATGGCTACACCTTC; CDR3 protein: CASSRTGNGYTF
J gene: TRBJ2-2; clone size: .; D gene: .; V gene: TRBV18; CDR3 DNA: TGTGCCAGCTCACCACAGGGGGCCGGGGAGCTGTTTTTT; CDR3 protein: CASSPQGAGELFF
J gene: TRBJ2-1; clone size: .; D gene: .; V gene: TRBV7-3; CDR3 DNA: TGTGCCAGCAGCATACAGGAAAGCTCCTACAATGAGCAGTTCTTC; CDR3 protein: CASSIQESSYNEQFF
J gene: TRBJ2-3; clone size: .; D gene: TRBD2; V gene: TRBV7-9; CDR3 DNA: TGTGCCAGCAGCTTAGGGGTAGCGGGGGGGGACGTGGATACGCAGTATTTT; CDR3 protein: CASSLGVAGGDVDTQYF
J gene: TRBJ2-3; clone size: .; D gene: .; V gene: TRBV9; CDR3 DNA: TGTGCCAGCAGCACGGTGGGCACAGATACGCAGTATTTT; CDR3 protein: CASSTVGTDTQYF
J gene: TRBJ1-1; clone size: .; D gene: .; V gene: TRBV2; CDR3 DNA: TGTGCCAGCAGACTAGACCGGAACACTGAAGCTTTCTTT; CDR3 protein: CASRLDRNTEAFF
J gene: TRBJ1-5; clone size: .; D gene: TRBD1; V gene: TRBV23-1; CDR3 DNA: TGCGCCAGGGGACAGTGCAATCAGCCCCAGCATTTT; CDR3 protein: CARGQCNQPQHF
J gene: TRBJ1-6; clone size: .; D gene: TRBD1; V gene: TRBV6-1; CDR3 DNA: TGTGCCAGCAGTGGAGACAGGGGGCGCTTTTATAATTCACCCCTCCACTTT; CDR3 protein: CASSGDRGRFYNSPLHF
J gene: TRBJ1-5; clone size: .; D gene: TRBD1; V gene: TRBV2; CDR3 DNA: TGTGCCAGCAGCTCGGGACAGCAAAATCAGCCCCAGCATTTT; CDR3 protein: CASSSGQQNQPQHF
J gene: TRBJ2-7; clone size: .; D gene: TRBD1; V gene: TRBV19; CDR3 DNA: TGTGCCAGTAGCCCTATTGCAACCGGGACAGGGTCATTCATCTCCTACGAGCAGTACTTC; CDR3 protein: CASSPIATGTGSFISYEQYF
J gene: TRBJ1-6; clone size: .; D gene: .; V gene: TRBV9; CDR3 DNA: TGTGCCAGCAGCGCGGGGGGGAAGAATTCACCCCTCCACTTT; CDR3 protein: CASSAGGKNSPLHF
J gene: TRBJ2-7; clone size: .; D gene: .; V gene: TRBV11-3; CDR3 DNA: TGTGCCAGCAGCTTAGATTGGGGCAGGTCCTACGAGCAGTACTTC; CDR3 protein: CASSLDWGRSYEQYF
J gene: TRBJ2-3; clone size: .; D gene: TRBD2; V gene: TRBV5-4; CDR3 DNA: TGTGCCAGCAGCACGCGGGGGGCCCACACAGATACGCAGTATTTT; CDR3 protein: CASSTRGAHTDTQYF
J gene: TRBJ2-3; clone size: .; D gene: TRBD2; V gene: TRBV4-1; CDR3 DNA: TGCGCCAGCAGCCAATTCGGGACTAGCGGGTCAGATACGCAGTATTTT; CDR3 protein: CASSQFGTSGSDTQYF
J gene: TRBJ2-2; clone size: once; D gene: .; V gene: TRBV28; CDR3 DNA: TGTGCCAGCAGTTTGTTTCCCGGGACAAACACCGGGGAGCTGTTTTTT; CDR3 protein: CASSLFPGTNTGELFF
J gene: TRBJ2-5; clone size: .; D gene: TRBD2; V gene: TRBV5-6; CDR3 DNA: TGTGCCAGCAGGTCAGCCGGGACTAGCGGGGTCCAAGAGACCCAGTACTTC; CDR3 protein: CASRSAGTSGVQETQYF
J gene: TRBJ1-2; clone size: .; D gene: TRBD1; V gene: TRBV28; CDR3 DNA: TGTGCCAGCAGTCTACTGACAGGGGTGGACTATGGCTACACCTTC; CDR3 protein: CASSLLTGVDYGYTF
J gene: TRBJ2-7; clone size: .; D gene: .; V gene: TRBV2; CDR3 DNA: TGTGCCAGCAGTGAATCTCGGTTACCAGGGGCGCGTGTCTACGAGCAGTACTTC; CDR3 protein: CASSESRLPGARVYEQYF
J gene: TRBJ2-7; clone size: .; D gene: TRBD1; V gene: TRBV27; CDR3 DNA: TGTGCCAGCAGTTTATGGCAGGGGGCAAGGGAGCAGTACTTC; CDR3 protein: CASSLWQGAREQYF
J gene: TRBJ1-3; clone size: .; D gene: TRBD1; V gene: TRBV7-9; CDR3 DNA: TGTGCCAGCATCCGGACAGGCTCCTCTGGAAACACCATATATTTT; CDR3 protein: CASIRTGSSGNTIYF
J gene: TRBJ1-3; clone size: few; D gene: .; V gene: TRBV9; CDR3 DNA: TGTGCCAGCAGCGTAGGCGGGGCTGGAAACACCATATATTTT; CDR3 protein: CASSVGGAGNTIYF
J gene: TRBJ2-5; clone size: .; D gene: .; V gene: TRBV2; CDR3 DNA: TGTGCCAGCAGTGAGATAGGGGGTCCTTACGGGACCCAGTACTTC; CDR3 protein: CASSEIGGPYGTQYF
J gene: TRBJ1-6; clone size: .; D gene: .; V gene: TRBV19; CDR3 DNA: TGTGCCAGTAGTGCGGGACGTAACTATAATTCACCCCTCCACTTT; CDR3 protein: CASSAGRNYNSPLHF